The 32 T cell receptor beta chains below were found in one sample sequenced in a study of blood T cells in healthy people across ages. The second PCR ran roughly 6 to 11 cycles with a sample-barcoded 5' primer and J-beta primers. TCRdb fed the 5' RACE reads into MiXCR, producing one record per CDR3 protein. The sample lists about 2 million distinct CDR3 sequences; roughly 49% were seen once. The specimen was blood. The receptors come from a woman between 40 and 50 years old in good health.

This clonotype showed up just once. The V gene is TRBV5-5, the J gene TRBJ2-1; D is uncertain. The assigned J gene may be wrong: the sequence end matches TRBJ2-7 better. From germline, CDR1 is SGHKS and CDR2 YYEKEE (reference sequence). This CDR3 has 16 amino acids. The CDR3 here is CASSLAERTSYNEQYF. The CDR3 DNA reads as TGTGCCAGCAGCTTGGCCGAAAGGACCTCCTACAATGAGCAGTACTTC.

V gene TRBV6-2 or TRBV6-3 combines with J gene TRBJ2-4; no clear D. CDR1 and CDR2 from the germline V gene are MNHEY and SVGEGT. V lost 5 bases, J lost 1 base, and 6 bases lay in between. This CDR3 is 13 amino acids long. The DNA for the CDR3 is TGTGCCAGCAGTGAGTCTGCCAAAAACATTCAGTACTTC. Protein: CASSESAKNIQYF.

This clonotype is a singleton in its sample. This sequence joins TRBV3-1 and TRBJ2-3, with D maybe TRBD2 (5 bases). Germline V gene sequence: CDR1 LGHDT, CDR2 YNNKEL (reference sequence). This CDR3 has 14 residues. V shed 6 bases and J shed 3 bases, with 13 bases lying between them. The CDR3 DNA sequence: TGTGCCAGCAGTTACGACGGGATAACAGATACGCAGTATTTT. Translation gives CASSYDGITDTQYF.

The V call is TRBV28, the J call TRBJ2-3, with D tentatively TRBD2 (5 bases). Trimming pared 4 bases from V and 4 bases from J, leaving 15 bases between. From germline, CDR1 is MDHEN and CDR2 SYDVKM. The CDR3 is 15 amino acids. CDR3 loop: CASSSLVLYADTQYF. The CDR3, as DNA: TGTGCCAGCAGTTCACTAGTCTTGTATGCAGATACGCAGTATTTT.

This clonotype was counted a few times. V and J are TRBV12-3 or TRBV12-4 and TRBJ2-7, with D perhaps TRBD2 (6 bases). V was pared by 8 bases and J by 6 bases, with 20 bases between. The CDR3 is 14 residues long. CDR3 in amino acids: CASARRAEGFEQYF. CDR3 nucleotides: TGTGCCAGCGCCCGTAGGGCGGAGGGCTTCGAGCAGTACTTC.

V and J are TRBV2 and TRBJ2-1; the D is unclear. Germline V gene sequence: CDR1 SNHLY, CDR2 FYNNEI. V was trimmed by 6 bases and J by 0 bases, leaving 9 bases between them. The CDR3 consists of 14 residues. The CDR3 is CASRTERSYNEQFF. The CDR3 DNA sequence: TGTGCCAGCAGAACCGAGCGCTCCTACAATGAGCAGTTCTTC.

The chain combines TRBV20-1 with TRBJ2-3; possible D gene TRBD1, 6 bases. Germline V gene data show CDR1 as DFQATT and CDR2 as SNEGSKA (reference sequence). The CDR3 sequence is 15 residues long. V lost 0 bases and J 4 bases, leaving 14 bases between the germline ends. CDR3 sequence: CSARDIQGPPDTQYF. The CDR3 DNA reads TGCAGTGCTAGAGATATACAGGGCCCCCCAGATACGCAGTATTTT.

This clonotype was seen a handful of times. J is TRBJ1-5 and V is TRBV25-1, with TRBD1 matching over 10 bases. V gave up 4 bases and J gave up 6 bases; unmatched junction bases: 6. This CDR3 spans 15 amino acids. Germline CDR1 reads MGHDK; CDR2 reads SYGVNS. For the CDR3, the DNA is TGTGCCAGCAGTGGGGGACAGGGGTCCGGTCAGCCCCAGCATTTT. It yields the protein CASSGGQGSGQPQHF. Full variable domain (remainder filled in from reference TRBV25-1 and TRBJ1-5): EADIYQTPRYLVIGTGKKITLECSQTMGHDKMYWYQQDPGMELHLIHYSYGVNSTEKGDLSSESTVSRIRTEHFPLTLESARPSHTSQYLCASSGGQGSGQPQHFGDGTRLSIL.

This chain uses TRBV20-1 with TRBJ2-5, with TRBD2 matching over 8 bases. CDR1 is DFQATT and CDR2 is SNEGSKA in the germline V gene (reference sequence). The CDR3 runs to 12 residues. CDR3 nucleotides: TGCCGTGTTCGCGGGGGGAAAGAGACCCAGTACTTC. Its translation: CRVRGGKETQYF.

CDR3 nucleotides: TGTGCCAGCAGCTTAGCGTTCGGCAGGAACCAAGAGACCCAGTACTTC. Protein: CASSLAFGRNQETQYF. This sequence joins TRBV7-8 and TRBJ2-5; D gene unclear. The V gene lost 0 bases and the J gene lost 0 bases, with 11 bases spanning the gap. This CDR3 is built from 16 residues. From germline, CDR1 is SGHVS and CDR2 FQNEAQ.

The rearrangement joins TRBV18 to TRBJ2-3, with D possibly called TRBD1 or TRBD2 (6 bases each). Germline V gene sequence: CDR1 KGHSH, CDR2 LQKENI. V lost 6 bases and J lost 5, with 21 bases in between. The CDR3 runs 16 residues. The CDR3 loop is CASSPSGAQRGDTQYF. The DNA for the CDR3 is TGTGCCAGCTCCCCCTCGGGGGCGCAGCGTGGAGATACGCAGTATTTT.

This clonotype came up a few times. The V and J genes are TRBV29-1 and TRBJ2-1, with 10 bases aligning to TRBD1. From germline, CDR1 is SQVTM and CDR2 ANQGSEA. With V trimmed by 4 bases and J by 8 bases, 8 bases remained unmatched. The CDR3 has 14 residues. The CDR3 DNA is TGCAGCGTTGGGCTGACAGGGGGCATAGATGAGCAGTTCTTC. The encoded protein is CSVGLTGGIDEQFF.

The chain recombines TRBV4-3 with TRBJ1-2; tentative D call: TRBD1 (6 bases). The germline gives CDR1 LGHNA, CDR2 YSLEER. Deletions cut 0 bases from V and 0 bases from J, with 14 bases between. CDR3 length: 17 residues. CDR3 loop: CASSQEIRAGANYGYTF. The CDR3 nucleotides are TGCGCCAGCAGCCAAGAGATTCGGGCAGGGGCTAACTATGGCTACACCTTC.

This clonotype was recorded a few times. The rearrangement uses TRBV6-6 and TRBJ2-1; D ambiguous. Trimming removed 2 bases from V and 8 bases from J, with 7 bases in between. Germline CDR1 reads MNHNY; CDR2 reads SVGAGI (reference sequence). This CDR3 is 12 amino acids long. The CDR3 spells CASSYPPDEQFF. CDR3 coding DNA: TGTGCCAGCAGTTACCCGCCGGATGAGCAGTTCTTC.

The chain uses TRBV21-1 and TRBJ2-7. TRBV21-1 is classified as a pseudogene. The CDR3 length is 14 residues. CDR3 sequence reads: CASSIGPKATEQYF. CDR3 sequence (DNA): TGTGCCAGCAGCATAGGACCTAAGGCGACCGAGCAGTACTTC.

A word on this clonotype: Sequence at one end of the junction differs from germline and may be a read error. V is TRBV12-3 or TRBV12-4 and J is TRBJ2-3; no reliable D call. The CDR3 consists of 12 residues. CDR3 loop: CASTRRADAQYF. CDR3 bases: TGTGCCAGCACACGGAGAGCAGATGCGCAGTATTTT.

There are a few counts of this clonotype. This chain connects TRBV6-2 or TRBV6-3 to TRBJ2-3; no firm D call. V lost 5 bases and J lost 4, with 10 bases in between. Germline V CDR1 and CDR2: MNHEY, SVGEGT. The CDR3 is 13 amino acids. Written as DNA, the CDR3 is TGTGCCAGCAGTGCTCAGGTTCCAGATACGCAGTATTTT. It encodes CASSAQVPDTQYF.

V usage is TRBV6-6 and J usage is TRBJ1-2, with unresolved D. The CDR3 has 13 amino acids. CDR1 and CDR2 from the germline V gene are MNHNY and SVGAGI (reference sequence). V was trimmed by 5 bases and J by 4 bases, leaving 11 bases between them. The DNA for the CDR3 is TGTGCCAGCAGTCACCGCCCGAGCTATGGCTACACCTTC. Translated: CASSHRPSYGYTF.

The J gene is TRBJ2-1, the V gene TRBV27; 8 positions agree with TRBD1. Germline CDR1 and CDR2: MNHEY and SMNVEV (reference sequence). The CDR3 loop spans 18 amino acids. Trimming removed 0 bases from V and 7 bases from J; junction bases left unmatched: 14. CDR3 residues: CASSLSRHPGQVRNEQFF. Written as DNA, the CDR3 is TGTGCCAGCAGTTTATCTAGGCATCCGGGACAGGTCCGTAATGAGCAGTTCTTC.

This clonotype was seen a few times. The chain joins TRBV12-3 or TRBV12-4 to TRBJ1-4; D ambiguous. The CDR3 has 16 amino acids. Trimming stripped 3 bases from V and 0 bases from J, with 11 bases between. CDR3 DNA sequence: TGTGCCAGCAGTTTTAAGGGTGCCCCAACTAATGAAAAACTGTTTTTT. It yields the protein CASSFKGAPTNEKLFF.

This chain links TRBV28 with TRBJ1-1; perhaps TRBD1 as D (6 bases). Trimming pared 2 bases from V and 5 bases from J, leaving 18 bases between. Germline V gene data show CDR1 as MDHEN and CDR2 as SYDVKM. The length of the CDR3 is 16 residues. Written as DNA, the CDR3 is TGTGCCAGCAGTTTAGGGGGGCCTCTTTTCGGGACTGAAGCTTTCTTT. As protein: CASSLGGPLFGTEAFF.

The chain carries TRBV25-1 and TRBJ2-5, with TRBD2 matching 12 bases. Germline V gene sequence: CDR1 MGHDK, CDR2 SYGVNS. Unmatched junction bases numbered 3, after V lost 6 bases and J lost 1 base. The CDR3 runs to 15 residues. For the CDR3, the DNA is TGTGCCAGCAGGTCTAGCGGGGGGGCCCAAGAGACCCAGTACTTC. This encodes CASRSSGGAQETQYF.

The table lists this clonotype with a few counts. The V call is TRBV20-1, the J call TRBJ2-3; D tentatively fits TRBD1 or TRBD2 (6 bases each). V was clipped by 3 bases and J by 6 bases, with 31 bases between them. Per the germline V gene, CDR1 is DFQATT and CDR2 is SNEGSKA (reference sequence). This CDR3 is 19 amino acids long. The CDR3 bases are TGCAGTGCTAGCCCTTTGTTCGGGAACGGGGGCGCCGACCATGATACGCAGTATTTT. Its protein is CSASPLFGNGGADHDTQYF.

The chain carries TRBV28 and TRBJ1-6; D may be TRBD1 (5 bases). Looked up from germline, CDR1 is MDHEN and CDR2 is SYDVKM. This CDR3 has 14 residues. Trimming removed 11 bases at V and 1 base at J, with 12 bases between. The CDR3 DNA reads as TGTGCCGGGGCCGGGAATTCCTATAATTCACCCCTCCACTTT. Its protein is CAGAGNSYNSPLHF.

V is TRBV5-1 and J is TRBJ1-2; maybe TRBD1 (5 bases). Trimming stripped 0 bases from V and 9 bases from J, with 12 bases between. This CDR3 is built from 13 residues. Germline V gene sequence: CDR1 SGHRS, CDR2 YFSETQ. The DNA of the CDR3 is TGCGCCAGCAGCTTGGCCGGGGGGAAAAGCTACACCTTC. Protein product: CASSLAGGKSYTF.

This clonotype has only a few counts. The J gene is TRBJ2-1, the V gene TRBV6-1; TRBD2 matches at 9 bases. Germline-derived CDR1 and CDR2 are MNHNS and SASEGT. This CDR3 is built from 16 residues. The CDR3 loop is CGASGAPWGSYNEQFF. The CDR3, as DNA: TGTGGTGCTAGCGGGGCCCCTTGGGGTTCCTACAATGAGCAGTTCTTC.

The V call is TRBV5-1, the J call TRBJ2-3; 7 bases are shared with TRBD2. This CDR3 is 16 amino acids long. V trimming: 2 bases; J trimming: 6 bases; junction bases outside the gene matches: 12. CDR1 and CDR2 from the germline V gene are SGHRS and YFSETQ. CDR3 sequence reads: CASSLRSGAITDTQYF. CDR3 nucleotide sequence: TGCGCCAGCAGCTTACGGAGCGGGGCAATTACGGATACGCAGTATTTT.

The chain employs TRBV20-1 and TRBJ2-5, with D perhaps matching TRBD2 (5 bases). CDR1 is DFQATT, CDR2 SNEGSKA, per germline (reference sequence). The CDR3 contains 14 residues. Trimming took off 4 bases at V and 2 bases at J, with 14 bases between the two ends. The CDR3, as DNA: TGCAGTGCTAATAGCGCGCGGTTACAAGAGACCCAGTACTTC. Translating it yields CSANSARLQETQYF.

The chain carries TRBV20-1 and TRBJ2-7; 10 positions match TRBD1. This CDR3 region has 13 residues. The ends lost 4 bases at V and 2 bases at J; junction bases unmatched: 2. The germline V gene encodes CDR1 DFQATT and CDR2 SNEGSKA (reference sequence). CDR3 nucleotides: TGCAGTGCTAAGGGACAGGGGACCTACGAGCAGTACTTC. Translation: CSAKGQGTYEQYF.

This clonotype was counted a few times. The chain couples TRBV27 to TRBJ2-3; 8 nucleotides align to TRBD1. This CDR3 spans 15 amino acids. V shed 4 bases and J 0 bases; nucleotides not matched to a gene: 3. Per germline, CDR1 MNHEY and CDR2 SMNVEV (reference sequence). CDR3 protein: CASSSDRVSTDTQYF. DNA of the CDR3: TGTGCCAGCAGTTCGGACAGGGTTAGCACAGATACGCAGTATTTT.

This clonotype was seen only once. The V and J genes are TRBV20-1 and TRBJ2-1, with 8 positions matching TRBD2. CDR1 is DFQATT, CDR2 SNEGSKA, per germline (reference sequence). The CDR3 has 14 residues. V lost 0 bases and J lost 13; bases outside the gene matches: 11. Here the CDR3 DNA reads TGCAGTGCTAGAGAGGGGTATAAGGCGGGGGGTCAGTTCTTC. The encoded protein is CSAREGYKAGGQFF.

In its sample, this clonotype was seen a few times. The J gene is TRBJ2-6, the V gene TRBV7-9, with D perhaps matching TRBD1 (5 bases). This CDR3 contains 17 residues. The V and J ends lost 4 bases and 4 bases respectively, with 17 bases between them. The germline V gene encodes CDR1 SEHNR and CDR2 FQNEAQ (reference sequence). The CDR3 region is CASSWGSGLAGANVLTF. DNA of the CDR3: TGTGCCAGCAGCTGGGGCTCAGGGTTGGCAGGGGCCAACGTCCTGACTTTC.